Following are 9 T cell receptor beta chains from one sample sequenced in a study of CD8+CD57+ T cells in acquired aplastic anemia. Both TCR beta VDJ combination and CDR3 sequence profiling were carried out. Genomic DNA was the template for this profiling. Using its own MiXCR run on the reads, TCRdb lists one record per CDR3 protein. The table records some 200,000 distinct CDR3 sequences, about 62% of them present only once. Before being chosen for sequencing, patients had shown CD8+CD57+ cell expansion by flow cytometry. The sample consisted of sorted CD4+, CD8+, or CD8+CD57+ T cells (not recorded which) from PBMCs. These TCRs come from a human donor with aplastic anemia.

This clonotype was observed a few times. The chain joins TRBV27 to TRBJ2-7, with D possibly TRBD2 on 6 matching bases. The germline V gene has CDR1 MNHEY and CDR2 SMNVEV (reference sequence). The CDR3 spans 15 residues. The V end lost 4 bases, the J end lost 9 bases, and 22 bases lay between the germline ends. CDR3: CASSSPPPRDFRQYF. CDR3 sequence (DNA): TGTGCCAGCAGTTCCCCCCCCCCCCGGGACTTTCGGCAGTACTTC.

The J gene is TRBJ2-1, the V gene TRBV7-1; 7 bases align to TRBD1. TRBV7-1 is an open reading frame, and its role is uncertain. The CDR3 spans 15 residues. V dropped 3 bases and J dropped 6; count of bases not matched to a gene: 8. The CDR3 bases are TGTGCCAGCAGCTCCTGGGACAGAAATTCCAATGAGCAGTTCTTC. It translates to CASSSWDRNSNEQFF.

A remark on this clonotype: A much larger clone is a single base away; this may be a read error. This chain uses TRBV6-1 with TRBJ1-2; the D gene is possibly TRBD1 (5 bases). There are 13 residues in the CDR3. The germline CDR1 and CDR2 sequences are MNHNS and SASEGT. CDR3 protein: CAISLRALYAYTF. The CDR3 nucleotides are TGTGCCATCTCACTCAGGGCTCTCTATGCCTACACCTTC.

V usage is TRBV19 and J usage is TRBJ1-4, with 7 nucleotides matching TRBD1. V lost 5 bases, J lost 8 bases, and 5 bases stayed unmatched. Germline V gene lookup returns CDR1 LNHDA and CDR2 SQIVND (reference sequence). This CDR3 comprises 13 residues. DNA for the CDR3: TGTGCCAGTAGTCGTTTGACAGGGGAAAAACTGTTTTTT. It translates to CASSRLTGEKLFF.

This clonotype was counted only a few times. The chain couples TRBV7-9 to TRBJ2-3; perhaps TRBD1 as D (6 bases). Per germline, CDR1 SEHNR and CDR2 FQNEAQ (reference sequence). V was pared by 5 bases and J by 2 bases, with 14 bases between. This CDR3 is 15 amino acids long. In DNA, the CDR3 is TGTGCCAGCAGCCCAGAGGGGACAAACACAGATACGCAGTATTTT. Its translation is CASSPEGTNTDTQYF.

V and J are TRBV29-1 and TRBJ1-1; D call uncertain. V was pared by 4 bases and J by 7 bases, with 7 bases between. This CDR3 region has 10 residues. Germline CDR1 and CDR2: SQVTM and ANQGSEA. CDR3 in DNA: TGCAGCGTTGGGGGTCTTGAAGCTTTCTTT. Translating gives CSVGGLEAFF. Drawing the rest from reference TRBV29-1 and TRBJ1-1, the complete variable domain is SAVISQKPSRDICQRGTSLTIQCQVDSQVTMMFWYRQQPGQSLTLIATANQGSEATYESGFVIDKFPISRPNLTFSTLTVSNMSPEDSSIYLCSVGGLEAFFGQGTRLTVV.

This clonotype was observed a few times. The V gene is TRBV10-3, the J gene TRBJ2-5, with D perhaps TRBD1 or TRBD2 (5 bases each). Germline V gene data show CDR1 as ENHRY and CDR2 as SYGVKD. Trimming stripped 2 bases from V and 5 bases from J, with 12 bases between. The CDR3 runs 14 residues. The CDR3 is CAISEEGMMETQYF. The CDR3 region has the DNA TGTGCCATCAGTGAGGAGGGGATGATGGAGACCCAGTACTTC.

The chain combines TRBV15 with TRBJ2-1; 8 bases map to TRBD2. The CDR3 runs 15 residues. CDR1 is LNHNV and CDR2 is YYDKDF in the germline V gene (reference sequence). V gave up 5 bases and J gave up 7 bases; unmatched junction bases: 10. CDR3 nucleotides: TGTGCCACCAGCTTAAGGACGGGGGGGCGGAATGAGCAGTTCTTC. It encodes CATSLRTGGRNEQFF.

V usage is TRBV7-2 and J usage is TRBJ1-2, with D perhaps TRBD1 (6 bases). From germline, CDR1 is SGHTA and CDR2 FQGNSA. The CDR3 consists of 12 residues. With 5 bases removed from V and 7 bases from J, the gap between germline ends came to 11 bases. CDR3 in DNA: TGTGCCAGCAGCCAGAGGGGGAGTGGCTACACCTTC. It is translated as CASSQRGSGYTF.